The subject of this entry is one TCR beta chain. The antigen remains undetermined. This specimen belongs to a study of cytomegalovirus exposure and HLA in healthy donors. Vbeta (60) and Jbeta (13) primers were used in the PCR. How the authors handled the data: A follow-up analysis tallied 65 million to 80 million unique TCR beta chains, approximately 10 million shared. Repertoires were generated with immunoSEQ multiplex PCR, while TCRdb's copy carries only in-frame clones and drops some. The D gene and trimming were derived from the DNA, and the V and J assignments and clone size from that table. Here the sample spans around 150,000 clones, approximately 80% being singletons. Notes on the study in general: The presence/absence work took it that sequencing depth was about the same across donors. In an earlier analysis, about 87% or about 30%: the productive usage of most TCR beta V segments.

Trimming took 1 base from V and 5 from J; bases not matched to a gene: 6. CDR3 length: 14 residues. Germline V gives CDR1 SGHRS, CDR2 YFSETQ. What was sequenced was PBMCs. The receptor was isolated from a woman in her forties or fifties in good health and CMV-seronegative. The V gene is TRBV5-1, the J gene TRBJ2-7; 7 bases map to TRBD2. The CDR3 reads CASSLSGLVNEQYF. The CDR3 nucleotides read TGCGCCAGCAGCTTGTCCGGACTAGTTAACGAGCAGTACTTC.